There are many counts of the clone carrying this T cell receptor (beta chain). Distinct nucleotide sequences in the sample also encode this CDR3. Germline V gene lookup returns CDR1 LNHDA and CDR2 SQIVND (reference sequence). This CDR3 has 16 amino acids. The V and J ends lost 5 bases and 8 bases, in that order; junction bases with no gene match: 12. The source of the sample is a study of metastatic and nonmetastatic thyroid tumors. Each patient went into thyroid surgery without having received any treatment. Original analysis: It was from CDR3 differences across clinicopathological groups that a distant-metastasis classifier for papillary thyroid cancer was built. TCRdb ran MiXCR on the PCR reads. It is TCRdb's table, rather than the study itself, that gives the V and J calls and clone size. The table lists tens of thousands of clones, approximately 18% of them singletons.

The sample was blood. The clonotype comes from a male donor with papillary thyroid cancer or a benign thyroid nodule (not recorded which). Some clones in this sample may be carry-over from other donors' samples. The chain uses TRBV19 and TRBJ1-6, with 7 bases lining up with TRBD1. This CDR3 reads CASSLTRRDSYSPLHF. CDR3 nucleotide sequence: TGTGCCAGTAGTCTAACCCGCCGGGACAGTTATTCACCCCTCCACTTT.